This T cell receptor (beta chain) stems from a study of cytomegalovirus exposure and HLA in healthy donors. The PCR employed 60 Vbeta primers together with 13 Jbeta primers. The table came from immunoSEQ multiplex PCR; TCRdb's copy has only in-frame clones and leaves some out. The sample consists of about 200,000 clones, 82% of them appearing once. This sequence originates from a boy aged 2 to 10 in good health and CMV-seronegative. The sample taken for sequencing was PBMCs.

This CDR3 reads CASSLAVLADTDTQYF. CDR3 nucleotide sequence: TGTGCCAGCAGCTTAGCGGTTTTGGCGGACACAGATACGCAGTATTTT. The V call is TRBV5-8, the J call TRBJ2-3; possibly TRBD2 for D (5 bases). Germline V gene sequence: CDR1 SGHTS, CDR2 YDEGEE. CDR3 length: 16 residues. The germline V and J ends were trimmed by 2 bases and 2 bases, with 15 bases remaining between them.